This T cell receptor (beta chain) was recorded in a study of identical twins (dated by TCRdb to the mid-2010s). For context, the study as a whole: To test whether fetal clonotypes persist, this study deep-sequenced TCR alpha and beta repertoires from monozygotic twins, from unrelated adults of various ages, and from cord blood. Replicate twin experiments were performed at different times using different library preparation protocols to rule out contamination. Beyond this particular receptor, the publication reports: In monozygotic twins, recombination models systematically underestimated out-of-frame TCR alpha sharing, but the models matched the sharing seen between unrelated individuals. Compared with coincidental sharing between unrelated individuals, out-of-frame TCR alpha sequences shared between twins showed an excess of sequences with low generation probability. Invariant T cells such as MAIT and iNKT could partly confound zero-insertion analyses, though diverse VJ usage argued against this for most clonotypes. Because the same donors could not be followed over many years, conclusions were based on cross-sectional statistical analysis. Fewer insertions were carried by abundant cord blood beta clonotypes; a weaker similar trend was observed in young adult naive repertoires, while no such trend was observed in memory repertoires. The excess sharing between twins in beta out-of-frame sequences was weaker because fewer shared sequences reduced the signal-to-noise ratio.

Preparation of the library involved 5' RACE. The sequencer listed for this sample is Illumina HiSeq 2000. A universal primer binding site was introduced by template switching, and a unique molecular identifier was present in the final cDNA, enabling accurate counting of TCR cDNA molecules. Specific primers in the conserved constant-segment region were used to synthesize first-strand cDNA for TCR alpha and beta chains. Each cDNA library was double barcoded, with a SMART-Mk sample barcode plus Illumina barcodes, to control for contamination. TruSeq adapter sequences and Illumina sample barcodes were added in two successive PCR steps. The TCR alpha and beta cDNA libraries were sequenced on the Illumina HiSeq platform using custom primers. Under the source paper's analysis protocol: Unique molecular identifiers were extracted from raw reads with MiGEC, and CDR3 positions were determined with MiXCR. For each individual, recombination models were inferred using an EM algorithm with the repgenHMM and IGoR tools. The analysis of shared clonotypes was done with the tcR package in R, with sharing normalized by the product of cloneset sizes. To study raw recombination without the effects of thymic and clonal selection, out-of-frame nonproductive sequences were analyzed. The public sequencing data were trimmed at Q25 with fastp and processed into clonotypes with MiXCR by TCRdb, which kept only in-frame beta chains. Records with the same CDR3 protein are collapsed into one entry carrying the most frequent genes and DNA. TCRdb's processing, not the study's, gives the V and J calls here. The sample yields hundreds of thousands of distinct CDR3 sequences; about 12% were counted once. The top ten hold approximately 7.5% of the sample.

The CDR1 and CDR2 encoded by the germline V gene (reference sequence) are LGHDT and YNNKEL. CDR3 length: 15 amino acids, cysteine to phenylalanine. CDR3 DNA only is kept here, 45 bases in frame from base 1. The V and J ends are trimmed by 3 bases and 8 bases, leaving 16 bases between them. This clonotype was detected a few times. Its antigen is currently not known. The input lacks base qualities; no much larger clone sits a single base away. Every donor in the study was a healthy Caucasian. The twin cohort comprised three pairs of female monozygotic twins, all aged roughly 18 to 30 years. Positive isolation kits from Invitrogen were used to isolate the CD4+ and CD8+ T cell populations. In addition, the sample was reused for a study of yellow fever vaccine responses in identical twins. As that second paper reports: According to the authors, the vaccine-induced T cell response in identical twins seemed to be partly convergent and partly specific to each individual. In the study, vaccine-responding T cell clones were precisely tracked in identical twins.

Material: CD8+ T cells sorted from blood. This clonotype was obtained from a woman aged 18-35 years in good health. The chain links TRBV3-1 with TRBJ1-4; a tentative D match to TRBD1 spans 5 bases. The nucleotide sequence reads as follows: TGTGCCAGCAGCCAGACCCAGGGCCTCGGAGAAAAACTGTTTTTT. Its protein reads: CASSQTQGLGEKLFF.